This record looks at one T cell receptor beta chain sequence and its context. The same CDR3 can be traced to other DNA sequences in this sample. The sample originates from a study of blood T cell repertoires in COVID-19. The V segment lost 6 bases and the J segment 4 bases; nucleotides outside the gene matches: 4. This CDR3 has 13 residues. In germline, CDR1 is KGHSH, CDR2 LQKENI. Authors' processing steps: Quantification of nucleated cells was approximated via reference gene primer amplification. This table comes from immunoSEQ multiplex PCR, and its TCRdb copy is limited to in-frame clones, with some not included. That table furnishes V, J and clone size, whereas the DNA furnished D and trimming. The table records more than 300,000 clones, around 87% of them present only once.

Sequenced material: peripheral blood. The sequence derives from a woman aged 30 to 39 with COVID-19, enrolled during active disease. The chain has TRBV18 and TRBJ1-1; TRBD1 agrees at 8 bases. DNA of the CDR3: TGTGCCAGCTCCCCTGACAGGGGCACTGAAGCTTTCTTT. It yields the protein CASSPDRGTEAFF.